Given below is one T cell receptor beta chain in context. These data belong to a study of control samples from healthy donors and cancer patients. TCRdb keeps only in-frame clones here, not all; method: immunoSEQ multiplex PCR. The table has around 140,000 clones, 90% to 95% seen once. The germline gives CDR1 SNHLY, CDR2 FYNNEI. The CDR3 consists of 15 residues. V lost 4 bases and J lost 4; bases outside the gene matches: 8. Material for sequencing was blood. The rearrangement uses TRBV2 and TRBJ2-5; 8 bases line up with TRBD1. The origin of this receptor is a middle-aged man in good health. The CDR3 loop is CASSVQGVSGETQYF. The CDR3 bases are TGTGCCAGCAGTGTACAGGGGGTTTCGGGAGAGACCCAGTACTTC.